The rows below give T cell receptor beta chains drawn from one sample of a study of blood T cells in healthy people across ages. Using its own MiXCR run on the 5' RACE reads, TCRdb lists one record per CDR3 protein. The sample shows over a million distinct CDR3 sequences, 35% to 55% of them seen only once. Source material: blood. These receptors were collected from an older woman in good health. The CDR3 runs from the conserved cysteine through the conserved F or W. A D gene is named only where the DNA matches it firmly. Rows give clone size only sometimes, using once, few, many, or a class for an expanded clone.

14,TRBJ1-4,TRBD1,-,TRBV20-1,TGCAGTGCTAGAGATTACCAGGGGGGTGAAAAACTGTTTTTT,CSARDYQGGEKLFF
15,TRBJ2-5,TRBD2,few,TRBV28,TGTGCCAGCAGTTTAGTTACTAGCGGGAGGAATGAGCAGTACTTC,CASSLVTSGRNEQYF
14,TRBJ2-7,TRBD2,many,TRBV20-1,TGCAGTGCCCCCGTAGCGGGAGGAGCCTACGAGCAGTACTTC,CSAPVAGGAYEQYF
15,TRBJ2-7,TRBD1,many,TRBV9,TGTGCCAGCAGCGTAGGGACAGGAATAGCCTACGAGCAGTACTTC,CASSVGTGIAYEQYF
15,TRBJ2-1,TRBD2,-,TRBV5-5,TGTGCCAGCAGCCCGGGACTAGTTATTACGGGTGAGCAGTTCTTC,CASSPGLVITGEQFF
15,TRBJ2-7,-,-,TRBV21-1,TGTGCCAGCAGCGGGACTAGCGGGAGGAACCGCGAGCAGTACTTC,CASSGTSGRNREQYF
12,TRBJ2-3,-,-,TRBV20-1,TGCAGTGCTAGAGATCAGGGGTTTACGCAGTATTTT,CSARDQGFTQYF
17,TRBJ2-3,TRBD2,-,TRBV7-9,TGTGCCAGCAGCTTATCTATAGCGGGAGCTAGCACAGATACGCAGTATTTT,CASSLSIAGASTDTQYF
14,TRBJ2-7,TRBD2,few,TRBV27,TGTGCCAGCAGACCACTAGCGGGGGCCTACGAGCAGTACTTC,CASRPLAGAYEQYF
13,TRBJ2-1,-,-,TRBV12-3/TRBV12-4,TGTGCCAGCAGTTTAGCGGCCCCCACAATCCCGTTCTTC,CASSLAAPTIPFF